The rows below give T cell receptor beta chains drawn from one sample of a study of blood T cell repertoires in COVID-19. TCRdb keeps only in-frame clones here, not all; method: immunoSEQ multiplex PCR. The table includes roughly 390,000 clones, 85% detected once. Sequencing input: peripheral blood. The source of these receptors is a woman between 18 and 30 years old with acute or convalescent COVID-19. The CDR3 runs from the conserved cysteine through the conserved F or W. The D gene is left open where the match is weak. Size values are once, few and many counts, or a class for expanded clones, and some rows have none.

TRBV5-4	-	TRBJ1-2	-	TGTGCCAGCAGCTTGGATTTGTCGGCAGGGTATGGCTACACCTTC	CASSLDLSAGYGYTF
TRBV7-8	-	TRBJ1-2	-	TGTGCCAGCAGCTTAGCGAGGGAACGGAAAGGCTACACCTTC	CASSLARERKGYTF
TRBV5-1	-	TRBJ1-2	few	TGCGCCAGCAGCTTGGGGTCAACTGCCCAATATGGCTACACCTTC	CASSLGSTAQYGYTF
TRBV6-1	-	TRBJ1-2	once	TGTGCCAGCGTAGCTAACTATGGCTACACCTTC	CASVANYGYTF
TRBV4-1	-	TRBJ2-1	-	TGCGCCAGCAGCCCAGACGTAGGAGCTAGCTACAATGAGCAGTTCTTC	CASSPDVGASYNEQFF
TRBV2	-	TRBJ2-7	-	TGTGCCAGCAGTGAAGCGGCGGGGGAGCAGTACTTC	CASSEAAGEQYF
TRBV11-2	TRBD1	TRBJ1-2	-	TGTGCCAGCAGCAACTCGACAGGGGGCAGCTATGGCTACACCTTC	CASSNSTGGSYGYTF
TRBV11-2	TRBD1	TRBJ1-1	-	TGTGCCAGCAGCCGCCGGGACAGGGGCACTGAAGCTTTCTTT	CASSRRDRGTEAFF
TRBV7-7	-	TRBJ2-7	-	TGTGCCAGCAGTTGGAGGGACGAGAGTTTATACGAGCAGTACTTC	CASSWRDESLYEQYF
TRBV12-5	TRBD2	TRBJ2-7	-	TGTGCTAGTGGTTTGGCCACACTTGGACTAGCGGGAGTATCCCCCTCCTACGAGCAGTACTTC	CASGLATLGLAGVSPSYEQYF
TRBV19	-	TRBJ2-7	-	TGTGCCAGTAGTGTGCGGAACCTTGTGGAGGAGCAGTACTTC	CASSVRNLVEEQYF
TRBV5-4	TRBD1	TRBJ2-2	-	TGTGCCAGCAGCTTGACAGGGGGCACCGGGGAGCTGTTTTTT	CASSLTGGTGELFF
TRBV28	-	TRBJ1-5	once	TGTGCCAGCAGTTTATTGAGGGTGGGGAGGAATCAGCCCCAGCATTTT	CASSLLRVGRNQPQHF
TRBV19	-	TRBJ1-1	-	TGTGCCAGTAGTACCCCTCCACAGGGAGCTGAAGCTTTCTTT	CASSTPPQGAEAFF
TRBV5-1	-	TRBJ1-1	-	TGCGCCAGTCGACTCTACACATCGGACACTGAAGCTTTCTTT	CASRLYTSDTEAFF
TRBV4-1	TRBD1	TRBJ1-1	-	TGCGCCAGCAGCCAATTACTCAACCGACAGGGGGTGAACACTGAAGCTTTCTTT	CASSQLLNRQGVNTEAFF
TRBV19	TRBD2	TRBJ2-3	-	TGTGCCAGTAGTCCCGCACCGGCTAGCGGACTCACAGATACGCAGTATTTT	CASSPAPASGLTDTQYF
TRBV15	-	TRBJ1-2	few	TGTGCCACCAGCAGATTACAGGCGGCCTATGGCTACACCTTC	CATSRLQAAYGYTF
TRBV5-1	-	TRBJ2-2	-	TGCGCCAGCAGCTCAGGGACATCCGGGGAGCTGTTTTTT	CASSSGTSGELFF